Listed below are T cell receptor beta chains from one sample, sequenced in a study of cytomegalovirus exposure and HLA in healthy donors. This table comes from immunoSEQ multiplex PCR, and its TCRdb copy is limited to in-frame clones, with some not included. Among 90,000 to 130,000 clones listed, more than 65% were seen once. The sequenced sample was PBMCs. These receptors were obtained from a man aged 25-45 years in good health and CMV-seropositive. CDR3s leave out the opening cysteine and the closing phenylalanine or tryptophan. Some rows mark clone size as missing; the rest say once, few, many or name a class of expanded clone.

12	-	TRBV9	ASSVLAGASEQY
12	-	TRBV6-1	ASSRGFKRDEQF
13	-	TRBV9	ASSVSSGGTDTQY
11	few	TRBV11-3	ASGVGGSTEAF
15	-	TRBV7-2	ASSFSGQFSGANVLT
11	-	TRBV27	ASSWDRGNEQY
13	-	TRBV10-3	AISEVGQGGYGYT
14	-	TRBV21-1	ASRYDRAPLNQPQH
12	-	TRBV15	ATTEGYSNQPQH
11	-	TRBV7-9	ASSLAGGNTIY
18	-	TRBV4-3	ASSQAFPVPQGGKAYEQY
13	-	TRBV7-6	ASSLSGPLSYEQY
10	few	TRBV19	ASRTGGYGYT
13	-	TRBV11-2	ASSSLAQGWETQY
10	few	TRBV5-4	ASSLRDTEAF
13	-	TRBV27	ASRVNRDGDYEQY
11	-	TRBV10-1	ASSLSRGSEQY
15	-	TRBV5-1	ASSPGDRPEANYGYT
13	-	TRBV27	ASSSRTDHYNEQF
14	-	TRBV25-1	ASSEPRTGTNEKLF
15	-	TRBV11-3	ASSSPFSGVPEGEQF
12	few	TRBV11-3	ASSLEGQGNEQY
11	-	TRBV7-9	ASSLGGQETQY
14	few	TRBV2	ASSKGGYNSGNTIY
13	-	TRBV5-1	ASSLGLAGDNEQF
16	-	TRBV7-8	ASSSDGGLLTSTDTQY
13	-	TRBV7-8	ASSLRLQRRETQY
13	-	TRBV7-9	ASSSQGNTEETQY
18	-	TRBV21-1	ASSKWVFDGLNLGGGELF
13	-	TRBV5-1	ASSLVEASGFEQY
11	-	TRBV6-1	ASKLAGGYEQY